This record covers a single T cell receptor beta chain. The specificity of this receptor is unknown. Per-base quality was not reported, and no clone a single base away is much larger than it. The data stem from a study of shared clonotypes between healthy human individuals (dated by TCRdb to about 2020). Background on the whole study: The cohort included a few men and a couple of women between 18 and 49 years of age. The study deeply sequenced blood TCR repertoires of about five healthy adults to estimate repertoire size and the extent of clonotype sharing between individuals. To increase sequencing depth and limit assay-specific biases, TCR repertoire library preparation and sequencing were carried out by different laboratories using diverse techniques. Per donor, leukapheresis produced somewhere between about 0.8 and 9 billion PBMCs. For each donor, three plates each were used for CD4 naive and CD4 memory, two plates were used for CD8 naive, and one plate was used for CD8 memory. General conclusions and limits of the study: Compared with non-shared clonotypes, clonotypes shared by all four sorted-subset donors had higher generation probabilities. Because the study included a small number of donors, the genetic and exposure-history diversity represented was limited. Sampling was restricted to blood, and TCR repertoires in tissues likely differ from the TCR repertoires found in blood. Around 5% of naive CD4, roughly 3.5% of naive CD8, about 2.5% of memory CD4, and 0.4% of memory CD8 clonotypes were shared across several donors. Rarefaction of sorted-subset datasets indicated incomplete sequencing despite the large sequencing depth. Estimated clonotype richness was generally larger for naive than for memory subsets. Pairwise subsampling indicated that sequencing depth was expected to affect the degree of clonotype sharing among donors.

Reading the germline V gene gives CDR1 SGHVS and CDR2 FQNEAQ. From its cysteine to its phenylalanine, the CDR3 spans 16 amino acids. The read is trimmed to its CDR3 DNA, 48 bases read in frame from base 1. V sheds 0 bases and J sheds 0 bases, leaving 12 bases between their ends. The donors were healthy, HIV-negative adults who had no recently reported acute infections or vaccinations. All donors were Caucasian adults living in Nashville, Tennessee, USA. CD4+ T cells were enriched by magnetic negative selection; naive cells were then positively selected on CD45RA, and the negative fraction formed the memory subset. Blood was collected by leukapheresis, and PBMCs were isolated by Ficoll-Histopaque density gradient centrifugation and then cryopreserved in liquid nitrogen vapor phase. Analytical flow cytometry was used to check the purity and quantity of each magnetically sorted T cell population. From each sorted fraction, genomic DNA was isolated and quantified by UV absorbance on a Nanodrop 2000c.

Using the deep immunoSEQ assay, TCR CDR3 regions were amplified from genomic DNA by multiplex PCR. Genomic DNA extracted from each cell subset was distributed evenly over all wells of several immunoSEQ 96-well plates, and each plate served as one replicate. Each replicate PCR for sorted subsets received roughly 200 ng genomic DNA, equal to about 30,000 T cell genomes. The purified libraries were quantified using a Qubit 3.0 fluorometer, sized with a Bioanalyzer 2100, and then quantified again using the KAPA Library Quantification kit. Every immunoSEQ 96-well plate was sequenced on a dedicated single-read 150-cycle Illumina NextSeq 550 flow cell. As for how the authors treated the data: Because only junctional sequences without quality scores were contained in the immunoSEQ output, filtering matching that applied to full-length reads could not be performed. To assign V/J genes and CDR3, sequences were annotated against IMGT germline references using PyIR, a Python wrapper for IgBLAST v1.9. Any read was removed if the V/J assignment was weak (E-value above 1e-6), the CDR3 was missing, or the read contained stop codons, out-of-frame junctions, or ambiguous translated residues. V3J clonotypes were defined as sequences sharing an identical inferred V gene, J gene, and CDR3 amino acid sequence. Percentage overlap between repertoires was calculated by dividing the number of shared unique clonotypes by the size of the smaller repertoire. RTK rarefaction, the Chao1 estimator, and Recon v2.1 estimates of unobserved clonotypes were used to assess repertoire richness. For all TCRbeta clonotypes obtained by the gDNA method from a few donors, generation probabilities were computed with OLGA. This is the immuneACCESS table as TCRdb keeps it, with only in-frame sequences that have V and J called. A part of the clones is gone; compared with another copy, unresolved V genes explain less than half, and the rest is unexplained. The V and J calls and clone size are taken from that table; D and trimming were inferred from the DNA. The sample contains around 2.5 million clones, approximately 93% of them found a single time. The ten largest clones take up approximately 0.37% of the sample.

The sequence was collected from a young man in good health. Some clones in this sample may be carry-over from other donors' samples. Sequenced sample: naive CD4+ T cells from PBMCs. Interpreted using the paper, the cell subset or site label stands for: CD45RA+ positively selected. The chain was built from TRBV7-8 and TRBJ2-7, with TRBD2 perhaps the D gene, on 6 matching bases. CDR3 protein: CASSLARSSDSYEQYF. The DNA sequence follows: TGTGCCAGCAGCTTAGCTAGGTCTAGCGACTCCTACGAGCAGTACTTC.